This entry concerns a single T cell receptor (beta chain). This sample was taken from a study of cytomegalovirus exposure and HLA in healthy donors. Germline CDR1 reads SNHLY; CDR2 reads FYNNEI. The CDR3 has 15 residues. The PCR employed 60 Vbeta primers together with 13 Jbeta primers. Repertoires were generated with immunoSEQ multiplex PCR, while TCRdb's copy carries only in-frame clones and drops some. This sample has roughly 120,000 clones, with around 83% found just once. J is TRBJ2-5 and V is TRBV2, with TRBD2 identical over 8 bases. The closer fit of TRBJ2-7 to the DNA end suggests the J call may be wrong. The source of this sequence is a woman in her sixties in good health and CMV-seropositive. Sequenced: PBMCs. This CDR3 reads CASKSPAGGSYEQYF. The CDR3 nucleotides are TGTGCCAGCAAGTCCCCGGCGGGAGGTTCCTACGAGCAGTACTTC.